Below are 26 T cell receptor beta chains sequenced from a single sample in a study of OX40 agonist ivuxolimab in advanced cancers. Here immunoSEQ multiplex PCR was the method, and the copy in TCRdb shows in-frame clones only, minus some. The sample has some 96,000 clones, around 83% seen once. The sequencing here drew on CD4+ or CD8+ T cells sorted from blood, taken in a trial of the OX40 agonist ivuxolimab. All receptors derive from an adult with an advanced solid tumor such as melanoma, head and neck, liver or kidney cancer.

V usage is TRBV6-5 and J usage is TRBJ1-2; D perhaps matches TRBD1 (5 bases). The CDR3 is 15 residues long. Germline CDR1 is MNHEY and CDR2 is SVGAGI. The V end lost 4 bases, the J end lost 3 bases, and 15 bases lay between the germline ends. The CDR3 region is CASSSVGTRHYGYTF. The CDR3 nucleotides are TGTGCCAGCAGTTCTGTCGGGACGAGACACTATGGCTACACCTTC.

The chain has TRBV2 and TRBJ1-1; D is unclear. The germline V gene has CDR1 SNHLY and CDR2 FYNNEI. V lost 5 bases and J 5 bases, leaving 9 bases between the germline ends. The CDR3 has 12 residues. CDR3 in DNA: TGTGCCAGCAGTTCGGGAGGGACTGAAGCTTTCTTT. This encodes CASSSGGTEAFF.

The chain combines TRBV6-9 with TRBJ2-1; the D is unclear. Germline-derived CDR1 and CDR2 are MNHGY and SVAAGI. This CDR3 is built from 10 residues. The CDR3 nucleotides are TGTGCAGAACCTGGGAATGAGCAGTTCTTC. The encoded protein is CAEPGNEQFF.

The rearrangement joins TRBV11-2 to TRBJ2-7; D is possibly TRBD1 (7 bases). The length of the CDR3 is 13 residues. V was shortened by 3 bases and J by 6 bases, with 12 bases between the two germline ends. Per the germline V gene, CDR1 is SGHAT and CDR2 is FQNNGV. The CDR3 loop is CASSFGQGGEQYF. As DNA, the CDR3 is TGTGCCAGCAGCTTCGGGCAGGGGGGCGAGCAGTACTTC.

Points on this clone: The same CDR3 can be traced to other DNA sequences in this sample. The V call is TRBV18, the J call TRBJ2-5; 8 positions agree with TRBD1. This CDR3 is 13 amino acids long. Germline values: CDR1 KGHSH, CDR2 LQKENI. With V trimmed by 4 bases and J by 4 bases, 2 bases remained unmatched. CDR3 protein: CASSQQGGETQYF. CDR3 nucleotide sequence: TGTGCCAGCTCACAACAGGGGGGAGAGACCCAGTACTTC. Based on the CDR3 plus reference TRBV18 and TRBJ2-5, the full variable domain is NAGVMQNPRHLVRRRGQEARLRCSPMKGHSHVYWYRQLPEEGLKFMVYLQKENIIDESGMPKERFSAEFPKEGPSILRIQQVVRGDSAAYFCASSQQGGETQYFGPGTRLLVL.

This chain joins TRBV6-1 and TRBJ1-6, with D unclear. This CDR3 region has 13 residues. V was cut by 5 bases and J by 8 bases, with 10 bases left in between. CDR1 and CDR2 from the germline V gene are MNHNS and SASEGT. This CDR3 is CASSPRRDSPLHF. DNA for the CDR3: TGTGCCAGCAGTCCCCGGAGAGATTCACCCCTCCACTTT.

The gene calls are TRBV6-1 and TRBJ1-3; D not certain. V was clipped by 5 bases and J by 2 bases, with 13 bases between them. The CDR3 sequence is 15 residues long. Germline lookup yields CDR1 MNHNS and CDR2 SASEGT. The CDR3 nucleotides are TGTGCCAGCAGTTCTAGGCCGGGGACTGGAAACACCATATATTTT. As protein: CASSSRPGTGNTIYF.

The chain couples TRBV7-3 to TRBJ2-1; 11 nucleotides align to TRBD2. The CDR3 is 16 residues long. The J segment lost 6 bases and the V segment lost 2 bases, leaving 6 bases of the junction unmatched. Germline values: CDR1 SGHTA, CDR2 FQGTGA. In nucleotides, the CDR3 is TGTGCCAGCAGCTTACTGGCTAGCGGGGGGCGCAATGAGCAGTTCTTC. Protein: CASSLLASGGRNEQFF.

The chain uses TRBV15 and TRBJ1-2; 8 bases line up with TRBD1. CDR3 length equals 15 residues. Germline-derived CDR1 and CDR2 are LNHNV and YYDKDF (reference sequence). Trimming removed 2 bases from V and 3 bases from J; junction bases left unmatched: 5. The CDR3: CATSRPGGADYGYTF. CDR3 nucleotides: TGTGCCACCAGCAGACCAGGGGGCGCGGACTATGGCTACACCTTC.

J is TRBJ1-1 and V is TRBV7-9, with no clear D. The germline CDR1 and CDR2 sequences are SEHNR and FQNEAQ (reference sequence). The CDR3 contains 13 residues. V was cut by 11 bases and J by 0 bases, with 13 bases left in between. CDR3 sequence: CAGLSRVNTEAFF. CDR3 in DNA: TGTGCCGGACTTTCCCGGGTGAACACTGAAGCTTTCTTT.

This clone was picked up one time. This chain links TRBV11-2 with TRBJ2-5; 8 bases are shared with TRBD1. In germline, CDR1 is SGHAT, CDR2 FQNNGV. The CDR3 covers 13 residues. V lost 6 bases, J lost 5 bases, and 5 bases stayed unmatched. CDR3: CASSSRGPETQYF. The DNA of the CDR3 is TGTGCCAGCAGTTCCAGGGGGCCCGAGACCCAGTACTTC. Based on the CDR3 plus reference TRBV11-2 and TRBJ2-5, the full variable domain is EAGVAQSPRYKIIEKRQSVAFWCNPISGHATLYWYQQILGQGPKLLIQFQNNGVVDDSQLPKDRFSAERLKGVDSTLKIQPAKLEDSAVYLCASSSRGPETQYFGPGTRLLVL.

This clone was counted a few times. The V gene is TRBV11-2, the J gene TRBJ2-5, with TRBD1 identical over 7 bases. There are 16 residues in the CDR3. Per the germline V gene, CDR1 is SGHAT and CDR2 is FQNNGV. Trimming at V came to 2 bases and at J to 2 bases, leaving 8 bases not matched to a gene. For the CDR3, the DNA is TGTGCCAGCAGCTTACAGATGGGGACAGCACAAGAGACCCAGTACTTC. Translated, it gives CASSLQMGTAQETQYF.

The rearrangement uses TRBV5-5 and TRBJ2-7; tentatively, D is TRBD1 or TRBD2 (5 bases each). Trimming took 4 bases from V and 0 from J, leaving 17 bases between them. This CDR3 is 16 amino acids long. Germline V gene sequence: CDR1 SGHKS, CDR2 YYEKEE (reference sequence). The CDR3: CASSPSWDGTSYEQYF. For the CDR3, the DNA is TGTGCCAGCAGCCCCAGTTGGGACGGGACCTCCTACGAGCAGTACTTC.

This clone showed up just a few times. The chain uses TRBV11-2 and TRBJ2-2; 9 bases align to TRBD1. The germline V gene encodes CDR1 SGHAT and CDR2 FQNNGV. This CDR3 spans 15 amino acids. Trimming removed 6 bases from V and 6 bases from J; junction bases left unmatched: 8. The CDR3 DNA sequence: TGTGCCAGCAGTCGGGGGACAGGGTATGCCGGGGAGCTGTTTTTT. Residues: CASSRGTGYAGELFF. The whole variable domain, filled in from reference TRBV11-2 and TRBJ2-2, reads EAGVAQSPRYKIIEKRQSVAFWCNPISGHATLYWYQQILGQGPKLLIQFQNNGVVDDSQLPKDRFSAERLKGVDSTLKIQPAKLEDSAVYLCASSRGTGYAGELFFGEGSRLTVL.

The chain has TRBV18 and TRBJ2-7, with D perhaps TRBD1 (5 bases). Trimming removed 4 bases from V and 4 bases from J, with 20 bases in between. Germline CDR1 reads KGHSH; CDR2 reads LQKENI. This CDR3 has 16 amino acids. In nucleotides, the CDR3 is TGTGCCAGCTCACGCCGGCCATTACAGGCCGAATACGAGCAGTACTTC. This encodes CASSRRPLQAEYEQYF.

This clone was observed a handful of times. The chain uses TRBV6-1 and TRBJ2-7; TRBD1 is a possible D gene (6 bases). Trimming left V 6 bases short and J 2 bases short, with 17 bases between. The CDR3 extends over 15 amino acids. CDR1 is MNHNS and CDR2 is SASEGT in the germline V gene. CDR3 sequence reads: CASRRTAGDTYEQYF. CDR3 in DNA: TGTGCCAGCAGGAGGACGGCAGGGGACACCTACGAGCAGTACTTC.

The chain couples TRBV29-1 to TRBJ2-7; D remains ambiguous. With 4 bases removed from V and 6 bases from J, the gap between germline ends came to 13 bases. The germline CDR1 and CDR2 sequences are SQVTM and ANQGSEA. The CDR3 covers 12 residues. This CDR3 reads CSVASAGPEQYF. The DNA of the CDR3 is TGCAGCGTTGCTTCAGCCGGTCCCGAGCAGTACTTC.

This rearrangement joins TRBV27 to TRBJ1-2; TRBD1 aligns across 7 bases. The germline V gene has CDR1 MNHEY and CDR2 SMNVEV (reference sequence). V lost 0 bases and J lost 4; bases outside the gene matches: 5. The CDR3 covers 15 residues. The chain's CDR3 is CASSLSSTGLYGYTF. CDR3 sequence (DNA): TGTGCCAGCAGTTTATCGTCGACAGGGCTCTATGGCTACACCTTC.

This chain links TRBV29-1 with TRBJ1-2, with 8 positions matching TRBD1. CDR1 and CDR2 (germline): SQVTM, ANQGSEA. This CDR3 has 12 residues. V lost 4 bases, J lost 7 bases, and 5 bases stayed unmatched. The CDR3 nucleotides are TGCAGCGTTGGGGACAGGCGGACTGGCTACACCTTC. It translates to CSVGDRRTGYTF.

Only one count was recorded for this clone. This rearrangement joins TRBV6-4 to TRBJ2-2, with a weak D call TRBD1 (5 bases). Germline V lookup: CDR1 MRHNA, CDR2 SNTAGT. There are 13 residues in the CDR3. The V and J ends lost 3 bases and 3 bases respectively, with 5 bases between them. The CDR3 sequence is CASSEGDTGELFF. CDR3 DNA: TGTGCCAGCAGTGAAGGGGACACCGGGGAGCTGTTTTTT.

This sequence joins TRBV9 and TRBJ1-2; D is undetermined. V shed 4 bases and J shed 0 bases, with 16 bases lying between them. This CDR3 is built from 16 residues. In germline, CDR1 is SGDLS, CDR2 YYNGEE. CDR3 nucleotides: TGTGCCAGCAGCCCCCGTCCCCTCGGTACTAACTATGGCTACACCTTC. Its translation: CASSPRPLGTNYGYTF.

The V and J genes are TRBV9 and TRBJ1-3, with no clear D. Trimming cost V 0 bases and J 0 bases, with 7 bases left between them. This CDR3 is 15 amino acids long. From germline, CDR1 is SGDLS and CDR2 YYNGEE. The DNA for the CDR3 is TGTGCCAGCAGCGTAGTAGCGGACTCTGGAAACACCATATATTTT. It translates to CASSVVADSGNTIYF.

This chain joins TRBV19 and TRBJ2-4; 9 nucleotides agree with TRBD1. J gave up 6 bases and V 5 bases, and 8 bases lay outside the gene matches. The CDR3 extends over 15 amino acids. Germline V gene data show CDR1 as LNHDA and CDR2 as SQIVND (reference sequence). The CDR3 sequence: CASSPPGQGTNIQYF. The CDR3 nucleotides read TGTGCCAGTAGTCCTCCGGGACAGGGTACAAACATTCAGTACTTC. Using reference TRBV19 and TRBJ2-4 for the parts outside the CDR3, the full variable domain is DGGITQSPKYLFRKEGQNVTLSCEQNLNHDAMYWYRQDPGQGLRLIYYSQIVNDFQKGDIAEGYSVSREKKESFPLTVTSAQKNPTAFYLCASSPPGQGTNIQYFGAGTRLSVL.

This chain joins TRBV7-3 and TRBJ2-5; D unclear. Germline CDR1 reads SGHTA; CDR2 reads FQGTGA. Trimming removed 1 base at V and 3 bases at J, with 6 bases between. CDR3 length: 13 amino acids. The CDR3 protein is CASSLKLKETQYF. The CDR3 nucleotides read TGTGCCAGCAGCTTAAAGCTGAAAGAGACCCAGTACTTC.

This clone came up a few times. The gene calls are TRBV7-9 and TRBJ1-3; 10 bases align to TRBD1. The V gene's germline CDR1 is SEHNR and CDR2 FQNEAQ (reference sequence). The CDR3 runs 15 residues. With 5 bases clipped from V and 4 bases from J, the junction kept 5 bases outside the gene matches. CDR3 DNA: TGTGCCAGCAGCGCCGCGGGACAGGGGGGAAACACCATATATTTT. This sequence encodes CASSAAGQGGNTIYF.

CDR3 protein: CAIKTGTPNTEAFF. CDR3 nucleotides: TGTGCCATTAAAACAGGGACCCCGAACACTGAAGCTTTCTTT. V usage is TRBV6-6 and J usage is TRBJ1-1; perhaps TRBD1 as D (6 bases). This CDR3 comprises 14 residues. V was shortened by 10 bases and J by 1 base, with 16 bases between the two germline ends. Looked up from germline, CDR1 is MNHNY and CDR2 is SVGAGI (reference sequence).